This T cell receptor (beta chain) comes out of a study of human T cells and chemical hapten exposure. Whole-study context: Sensitization employed 2% DPC on approximately 2 cm by approximately 2 cm of upper inner arm skin.

The germline V and J ends were trimmed by 1 base and 2 bases, with 8 bases remaining between them. This CDR3 contains 14 residues. Germline-derived CDR1 and CDR2 are KGHSH and LQKENI. MiXCR, applied by TCRdb to the RACE reads, yields one record per CDR3 protein. The sample has approximately 90,000 distinct CDR3 sequences; roughly an eighth are singletons. Time point: patch test 1, 2 weeks after DPC sensitization. Documented treatment: therapeutic diphenylcyclopropenone sensitization with weekly scalp DPC. Whole-study results and caveats: Expanded TCRs grouped into significantly more large CDR3 similarity clusters than controls produced.

The table lists this clonotype with many counts. Its antigen is not identified. The sequencing here drew on whole blood, taken in connection with sensitization to the hapten diphenylcyclopropenone (DPC). This chain connects TRBV18 to TRBJ2-5, with D unresolved. This clonotype was sampled from a woman in her 40s with alopecia areata. Some clones in this sample may be carry-over from other donors' samples. The CDR3, as DNA: TGTGCCAGCTCACCACGGAGCGCACAAGAGACCCAGTACTTC. Translated: CASSPRSAQETQYF.